A selection of T cell receptor beta chains follows, all from one sample in a study of T cell responses to AZD1222 COVID-19 vaccine. The data were produced by immunoSEQ multiplex PCR, yet TCRdb's version contains in-frame clones alone and is incomplete. The data contain some 150,000 clones, 88% of them singletons. The sample was peripheral blood, taken after recovery from COVID-19. These receptors originate from an adult who had recovered from COVID-19. Both conserved end residues are part of each CDR3. The order of the fields is CDR3 DNA, CDR3 protein, clone size, D gene, J gene, V gene. A D gene is named only where the DNA matches it firmly. Clone size, where shown, is once, few, many, or a class for clones that have expanded.

TGTGCCAGCAGCCCTCGGGGGACAGGGTCCATACCAACTAGCGGCTACACCTTC | CASSPRGTGSIPTSGYTF | . | TRBD1 | TRBJ1-2 | TRBV6-2/TRBV6-3
TGTGCCAGCAGCTTGTATACTAGCGTCACAGATACGCAGTATTTT | CASSLYTSVTDTQYF | . | TRBD2 | TRBJ2-3 | TRBV5-4
TGTGCCAGCAGTTTGACGAGACTAGCCCGGTCCTACGAGCAGTACTTC | CASSLTRLARSYEQYF | . | TRBD2 | TRBJ2-7 | TRBV27
TGTGCCAGCAGTCCCGCAAGGGAACCGAGGGGCTACACCTTC | CASSPAREPRGYTF | . | . | TRBJ1-2 | TRBV5-4
TGTGCCAGCAGCTTAGCCGGACGGGTCTACGAGCAGTACTTC | CASSLAGRVYEQYF | . | . | TRBJ2-7 | TRBV7-2
TGTGCCAGCAGCGACCCGGACAACTCCTATAATTCACCCCTCCACTTT | CASSDPDNSYNSPLHF | . | . | TRBJ1-6 | TRBV9
TGCGCCAGCAGCTTGTACTCTCGCACAGATACGCAGTATTTT | CASSLYSRTDTQYF | . | . | TRBJ2-3 | TRBV5-1
TGTGCCAGCAGTTCCGAAAGGGGGCGCCCCTACGAGCAGTACTTC | CASSSERGRPYEQYF | . | TRBD1 | TRBJ2-7 | TRBV28
TGTGCCAGCAGTCGACTAGCGGGGAGCACCGGGGAGCTGTTTTTT | CASSRLAGSTGELFF | . | TRBD2 | TRBJ2-2 | TRBV6-4
TGCAGCGTTGAGGAGGGTTCTTGGTCAGATACGCAGTATTTT | CSVEEGSWSDTQYF | . | . | TRBJ2-3 | TRBV29-1
TGTGCCAGCAGCTTAGGCCAAGAGACCCAGTACTTC | CASSLGQETQYF | . | . | TRBJ2-5 | TRBV7-6
TGTGCCACCAGTGACCATCTTACCTCCTACAATGAGCAGTTCTTC | CATSDHLTSYNEQFF | . | . | TRBJ2-1 | TRBV24-1
TGTGCCAGCAGTGTAGGGGGTCCAAACACCGGGGAGCTGTTTTTT | CASSVGGPNTGELFF | . | . | TRBJ2-2 | TRBV2
TGCGCCAGCAGCTTAGGGACAGTCTCCTACGAGCAGTACTTC | CASSLGTVSYEQYF | . | TRBD1 | TRBJ2-7 | TRBV5-1
TGTGCCAGCAGCCACGGGGGGCCCAAAAACATTCAGTACTTC | CASSHGGPKNIQYF | . | . | TRBJ2-4 | TRBV27
TGTGCCAGCAGCCAAGCCTTAACCGGGACTGAAGCTTTCTTT | CASSQALTGTEAFF | . | . | TRBJ1-1 | TRBV14
TGTGCCAGCAGCGTAGCCGGGGGGGTGGGTTCACCCCTCCACTTT | CASSVAGGVGSPLHF | . | . | TRBJ1-6 | TRBV9
TGTGCCAGCAGCTTTAGTCAAAACACCGGGGAGCTGTTTTTT | CASSFSQNTGELFF | . | . | TRBJ2-2 | TRBV7-9
TGTGCCAGCAGCCCCGGACAGGGTGAGACCTACGAGCAGTACTTC | CASSPGQGETYEQYF | . | TRBD1 | TRBJ2-7 | TRBV6-5
TGTGCCAGCAGACAGGGACTAGTGGAGACCCAGTACTTC | CASRQGLVETQYF | . | TRBD2 | TRBJ2-5 | TRBV6-5
TGTGCCAGCAGTTTCAGGTCGACTACCACCGGGGAGCTGTTTTTT | CASSFRSTTTGELFF | . | . | TRBJ2-2 | TRBV28
TGCGCCAGCAGCCCGAATCCGGCGGGAGTGACCCAGTACTTC | CASSPNPAGVTQYF | . | TRBD2 | TRBJ2-5 | TRBV5-1
TGTGCCAGCAGTGACCCCTCTCAGGGTTGGACCGGGGAGCTGTTTTTT | CASSDPSQGWTGELFF | . | . | TRBJ2-2 | TRBV25-1
TGTGCCAGCAGCTTAGTCTCTGGGACCGGGGAGCTGTTTTTT | CASSLVSGTGELFF | . | . | TRBJ2-2 | TRBV7-2
TGTGCCAGCAGCTTAAGTGGCTCCCGACTAGTGAGGCAGTTCTTC | CASSLSGSRLVRQFF | . | . | TRBJ2-1 | TRBV28
TGCAGCGCTGGACAGGGGGCTGAAGCTTTCTTT | CSAGQGAEAFF | once | TRBD1 | TRBJ1-1 | TRBV29-1
TGTGCCAGCAGCCTAGGACTAGCGGGAGTCAATGAGCAGTTCTTC | CASSLGLAGVNEQFF | . | . | TRBJ2-1 | TRBV21-1